The 12 T cell receptor beta chains reported below all come from one sample, sequenced in a study of blood T cell repertoires in COVID-19. Repertoires were generated with immunoSEQ multiplex PCR, while TCRdb's copy carries only in-frame clones and drops some. The repertoire has 380,000 or so clones, approximately 88% of them found once; the top ten carry 0.95% to 1%. Source material: PBMCs or T cells enriched from blood (not recorded which). The receptors derive from a woman aged 25 to 39 with acute COVID-19.

This rearrangement joins TRBV3-1 (or the pseudogene TRBV3-2) to TRBJ2-7; TRBD2 agrees at 7 bases. The CDR3 covers 13 residues. The trim removed 5 bases at V and 3 bases at J, leaving 4 bases unmatched. Per germline, CDR1 LGHDT and CDR2 YNNKEL (reference sequence). CDR3 sequence (DNA): TGTGCCAGCAGCAACCGGGACTACTACGAGCAGTACTTC. Encoded protein: CASSNRDYYEQYF.

The chain couples TRBV15 to TRBJ1-2; D gene unclear. V lost 3 bases and J 5 bases, leaving 13 bases between the germline ends. The CDR3 loop spans 14 amino acids. The germline V gene encodes CDR1 LNHNV and CDR2 YYDKDF (reference sequence). The DNA of the CDR3 is TGTGCCACCAGCAGGGATATTGGCGGGTATGGCTACACCTTC. Amino acid sequence: CATSRDIGGYGYTF.

The chain joins TRBV5-1 to TRBJ2-7; possibly TRBD1 for D (6 bases). Germline CDR1 and CDR2: SGHRS and YFSETQ. Trimming left V 0 bases short and J 2 bases short, with 9 bases between. The CDR3 sequence is 14 residues long. CDR3 sequence reads: CASSLGDNPYEQYF. As DNA, the CDR3 is TGCGCCAGCAGCTTGGGGGACAATCCCTACGAGCAGTACTTC. The entire variable domain, with the rest obtained from reference TRBV5-1 and TRBJ2-7, is as follows: KAGVTQTPRYLIKTRGQQVTLSCSPISGHRSVSWYQQTPGQGLQFLFEYFSETQRNKGNFPGRFSGRQFSNSRSEMNVSTLELGDSALYLCASSLGDNPYEQYFGPGTRLTVT.

This chain connects TRBV18 to TRBJ1-6, with TRBD1 matching 10 bases. This CDR3 is 14 amino acids long. V gave up 4 bases and J gave up 8 bases; unmatched junction bases: 2. Germline V lookup: CDR1 KGHSH, CDR2 LQKENI. The chain's CDR3 is CASSQTGGYSPLHF. The CDR3 DNA sequence: TGTGCCAGCTCACAGACAGGGGGCTATTCACCCCTCCACTTT. The whole variable domain, filled in from reference TRBV18 and TRBJ1-6, reads NAGVMQNPRHLVRRRGQEARLRCSPMKGHSHVYWYRQLPEEGLKFMVYLQKENIIDESGMPKERFSAEFPKEGPSILRIQQVVRGDSAAYFCASSQTGGYSPLHFGNGTRLTVT.

This chain links TRBV27 with TRBJ2-7; 10 bases fit TRBD1. The J segment lost 3 bases and the V segment lost 5 bases, leaving 4 bases of the junction unmatched. CDR1 and CDR2 from the germline V gene are MNHEY and SMNVEV (reference sequence). This CDR3 spans 14 amino acids. Here the CDR3 reads CASSPGTGVYEQYF. The CDR3 DNA follows: TGTGCCAGCAGTCCCGGGACAGGGGTCTACGAGCAGTACTTC.

This chain uses TRBV2 with TRBJ1-2, with no clear D. V lost 5 bases, J lost 4 bases, and 17 bases lay in between. The length of the CDR3 is 15 residues. CDR1 is SNHLY, CDR2 FYNNEI, per germline. For the CDR3, the DNA is TGTGCCAGCAGTAAACGGGCAGGCGGGTTCTATGGCTACACCTTC. It yields the protein CASSKRAGGFYGYTF.

The J gene is TRBJ2-3, the V gene TRBV9; possible D gene TRBD2, 5 bases. V was clipped by 4 bases and J by 5 bases, with 17 bases between them. CDR1 and CDR2 from the germline V gene are SGDLS and YYNGEE. The CDR3 extends over 15 amino acids. As DNA, the CDR3 is TGTGCCAGCAGCCCCTTGACCCCCGGGGTAGATACGCAGTATTTT. It is translated as CASSPLTPGVDTQYF.

The chain recombines TRBV3-1 (or the pseudogene TRBV3-2) with TRBJ2-7, with TRBD2 as a possible D gene (6 bases). The V end lost 3 bases, the J end lost 4 bases, and 16 bases lay between the germline ends. This CDR3 is 15 amino acids long. Germline CDR1 and CDR2: LGHDT and YNNKEL (reference sequence). The CDR3, as DNA: TGTGCCAGCAGCCAGGCTATTGGCGGACTATACGAGCAGTACTTC. It is translated as CASSQAIGGLYEQYF.

With respect to this clone: This sample also contains other DNA sequences that code for the same CDR3. V usage is TRBV5-1 and J usage is TRBJ2-7; 9 nucleotides align to TRBD1. Germline CDR1 and CDR2: SGHRS and YFSETQ. The CDR3 is 14 amino acids. With V trimmed by 0 bases and J by 3 bases, 1 base remained unmatched. The CDR3 nucleotides are TGCGCCAGCAGCTTGGCGACAGGGGGCTACGAGCAGTACTTC. Translating gives CASSLATGGYEQYF.

V gene TRBV29-1 combines with J gene TRBJ2-7; D perhaps matches TRBD1 (5 bases). Germline-derived CDR1 and CDR2 are SQVTM and ANQGSEA. The V end lost 1 base, the J end lost 1 base, and 11 bases lay between the germline ends. This CDR3 region has 14 residues. The CDR3 is CSVEGGAASYEQYF. CDR3 nucleotides: TGCAGCGTTGAAGGTGGGGCCGCATCCTACGAGCAGTACTTC.

The V and J genes are TRBV7-2 and TRBJ1-1; D is possibly TRBD1 (6 bases). The V gene's germline CDR1 is SGHTA and CDR2 FQGNSA. The CDR3 is 15 amino acids. Trimming took off 4 bases at V and 6 bases at J, with 18 bases between the two ends. In nucleotides, the CDR3 is TGTGCCAGCAGCTGGCCCCCGACAGGCAAATCTGAAGCTTTCTTT. Encoded protein: CASSWPPTGKSEAFF.

The genes are TRBV24-1 and TRBJ1-2; 8 positions agree with TRBD1. With 0 bases clipped from V and 9 bases from J, the junction kept 5 bases outside the gene matches. The length of the CDR3 is 14 residues. The V gene's germline CDR1 is KGHDR and CDR2 SFDVKD. The CDR3: CATSDLSGQGRYTF. As DNA, the CDR3 is TGTGCCACCAGTGATTTGTCTGGACAGGGTCGCTACACCTTC.